Detailed here is one T cell receptor beta chain. Antigen: not known. Each donor gave one heparinised blood draw averaging around 0.12 L. Using CD45RO/CCR7/CD25/CD127/CD95/CD27, CD4+ naive, central memory, regulatory and stem cell-like memory cells were sorted. This specimen comes from a study of beta chain features in type 1 diabetes. Study-level results: Shortening of TCRB CDR3s, moderate but significant, appeared in all four CD4+ subsets of Type 1 diabetes patients. VDJ junctions from patients with type 1 diabetes contained fewer insertions and more deletions.

cDNA synthesis used the whole RNA isolate, giving expressed TCRB sequences. Several million reads were obtained on average from naive, central memory and regulatory T cell samples. Data came from immunoSEQ multiplex PCR; TCRdb stores just in-frame clones and leaves some out. Counted here are about 700,000 clones, around 15% occurring once; the ten biggest clones make up less than 0.025%. The source of this sequence is a man between 18 and 29 years old with type 1 diabetes. The sample taken for sequencing was naive CD4+ T cells from blood.

CDR3 nucleotide sequence: TGTGCCAGCAGTGAAGAACAGGGGGCTCGGTATATAGAGACCCAGTACTTC. This translates into CASSEEQGARYIETQYF. This chain connects TRBV2 to TRBJ2-5; 9 nucleotides line up with TRBD1. Germline V CDR1 and CDR2: SNHLY, FYNNEI. The CDR3 has 17 amino acids. V lost 1 base and J lost 4; bases outside the gene matches: 10.